This T cell receptor beta chain originates from a study of PD-L1 blockade in urothelial cancer (dated by TCRdb to about 2017). Study-wide context: Therapy was started in the mid-2010s for all patients, and atezolizumab 1,200 mg was administered intravenously every 3 weeks. About 90% of the 29 patients were identified as males with urothelial cancer of bladder origin, and a prior smoking history was reported by 18 of 29 patients. Patients had an ECOG performance status of 0 or 1 and had received between 0 and 3 prior chemotherapy regimens. Blood samples were analyzed at two time points: 3 weeks after treatment start (second dose) and 6 weeks after treatment start. A median of about 150,000 T cells and some 84,000 unique TCRs was obtained from blood samples, and a median clonality of 0.080 was observed. The study, an exploratory multi-omic analysis, examined somatic, immune and clinical correlates of response to PD-L1 blockade with atezolizumab in urothelial cancer. Pretreatment tumor samples and matched peripheral blood, collected serially before and after atezolizumab treatment, underwent TCR sequencing. Progression-free survival longer than 6 months counted as durable clinical benefit, and TCR features were additionally tested against both progression-free and overall survival. In the same patients who had TCR sequencing, pretreatment tumors also underwent whole exome sequencing and RNA sequencing. Durable clinical benefit was achieved by nine patients but not by the remaining 20. Twenty-nine patients had pretreatment blood TCR-seq, some 25 had at least one posttreatment blood collection, and some 25 had tumor TCR-seq. Points the paper makes about the study in general: A pretreatment peripheral blood TCR clonality below the median was linked to improved progression-free and overall survival. Greater expansion of tumor-associated TCR clones in peripheral blood 3 weeks after the start of treatment was observed in patients with durable benefit (n of about 20, p = 0.022). Because of the small sample size (n of about 30) and the many exploratory analyses performed, the results are intended to be regarded as hypothesis-generating.

Each PCR received spiked-in synthetic TCR analog templates so that absolute template abundance could be estimated from read counts. The immunoSEQ assay used bias-controlled V and J gene primers to amplify TCRbeta CDR3 regions from genomic DNA. Sequencing of rearranged TCRbeta segments was done at approximately 20X coverage. The authors' pipeline ran thus. Clustering was used to correct sequencing errors, and CDR3s were annotated against IMGT so that V, D and J genes could be assigned. Downstream analyses used only productive TCRbeta rearrangements and left out out-of-frame or stop-codon sequences. Clonality was calculated as one minus the Shannon entropy normalized by the log of the number of unique productive sequences. Fisher's exact test with Benjamini-Hochberg correction, using a cutoff of adjusted p below 0.01, was how clones that differed between time points or between blood and tumor were identified. TCRdb carries this immuneACCESS record with in-frame sequences only. Its versions omit some clonotypes, under half of them owing to an unresolved V gene in the studies checked, with the rest unexplained. V and J calls and clone size are given by that table; D and trimming were obtained from the DNA. Counted in this sample were 50,000 or so clones; around 75% of them appeared once. The ten largest clones represent approximately 3.7% of the sample.

The CDR3 runs 16 amino acids, cysteine and phenylalanine included. The entry retains the CDR3 DNA only, 48 bases that are in frame from base 1. From a lookup of the germline V gene, CDR1 and CDR2 are SGDLS and YYNGEE. V trim: 0 bases; J trim: 0 bases; unmatched bases: 4. As concerns this clone: Its antigen has not been determined. There are no base qualities to consult, and no much larger clone falls within one base.

The time point label, as the study defines it: pretreatment peripheral blood. A cohort of 25 to 30 patients with locally advanced or metastatic urothelial carcinoma, treated at Memorial Sloan Kettering on a trial protocol, was included. Peripheral blood mononuclear cells were collected pretreatment and during treatment, at between 1 and 8 total time points per patient. The Qiagen DNeasy Blood extraction kit was used to purify genomic DNA from total PBMCs and tumor samples. PBMCs were collected pretreatment and during treatment, and were isolated and stored as previously described. The sequence derives from a man between 70 and 80 years old with urothelial cancer. The chain uses TRBV9 and TRBJ2-3; the junction holds 7 bases that match TRBD2. This material consisted of PBMCs, taken around atezolizumab (anti-PD-L1) treatment. CDR3 region: CASSVGLAPSTDTQYF. The DNA is TGTGCCAGCAGCGTAGGACTAGCACCTAGCACAGATACGCAGTATTTT. With all but the CDR3 taken from the reference TRBV9 and TRBJ2-3 genes, the full variable domain is: DSGVTQTPKHLITATGQRVTLRCSPRSGDLSVYWYQQSLDQGLQFLIQYYNGEERAKGNILERFSAQQFPDLHSELNLSSLELGDSALYFCASSVGLAPSTDTQYFGPGTRLTVL.